The present T cell receptor (beta chain) was sequenced within a study of spatial heterogeneity in lung cancer (dated by TCRdb to about 2019). Broadly, across the study: More beta-chain than alpha-chain transcripts were consistently detected, likely reflecting higher beta-chain transcript abundance. In the raw uncorrected reads, each unique combination of TCR and UMI appeared more than ten times on average. In non-small cell lung cancer, the study quantitatively compared TCR alpha and beta repertoires across several tumor regions, matched nontumor lung, and blood. Nonsynonymous mutation counts, determined by whole-exome sequencing of tumor tissue, were related to features of the TCR repertoire. At surgery, both alpha and beta chains were TCR-sequenced in roughly 230 tumor regions, 63 to 65 matched nontumor lung samples and just over 55 PBMC samples. What the study reported, not specific to this receptor: Additional single-cell paired TCR alpha and beta sequencing was considered necessary to confirm, at a functional level, the hypothesis that regional TCRs recognize regional mutations. Ubiquitous expanded tumor TCRs were found in blood more often at tumor resection than at routine follow-up.

Its CDR3 holds 15 amino acids, cysteine through phenylalanine. Left in the record is the CDR3 DNA by itself, 45 bases read in frame from the first base. At the junction V is shortened by 4 bases and J by 1 base; bases outside the gene matches: 2. Taken from the germline V gene, the CDR1 and CDR2 loops are MGHRA and YSYEKL. Library preparation used 5' RACE. The instrument given in TCRdb is NextSeq 500. To allow correction of PCR and sequencing errors, the TCR library protocol tagged every TCR cDNA molecule with a unique molecular identifier. Processing in the source paper ran as follows. TCR identification, UMI-based error correction and CDR3 extraction were all carried out with Decombinator tools. TCRs above a frequency of 2 per 1,000, corresponding to the top 1% of the tumor frequency distribution, were defined as expanded. Each repertoire was subsampled 100 times to 5,000 TCRs, after which Renyi diversity was computed with the R vegan package. CDR3 similarity networks were constructed using string-kernel similarity of amino acid triplets, with links drawn between CDR3s whose pairwise similarity was above 0.82. TCRdb redid the processing of the public reads, applying fastp at Q25 and MiXCR, and retained in-frame beta chains. Here each entry gathers all rows of one CDR3 protein and keeps the most common genes and DNA. The V and J calls were not made by the authors but by TCRdb's processing. The sample table holds tens of thousands of distinct CDR3 sequences, of which roughly 5.2% were seen once. Of the sample, 11% is held by the ten largest clones.

Taken with the paper, the label for time point translates to: sample taken at primary tumor resection. Donors were some 70 patients with early-stage, untreated non-small cell lung cancer from the lung TRACERx cohort. TCR sequencing used whole RNA extracted from tumor and nontumor lung tissue, or from cryopreserved PBMC samples, without cell sorting. Patients were selected for TCR sequencing only if sufficient RNA was available from at least two tumor regions. This clonotype was counted ten times or more. This clone's antigen is unknown. No base quality information exists; no much larger clone differs at one position.

This receptor chain uses TRBV4-1 and TRBJ2-7; TRBD2 matches 12 bases in the middle. The material sequenced was PBMCs, taken at surgery. The sequence was collected from a male donor with early-stage non-small cell lung cancer. The CDR3 loop reads CASSPLAGGSYEQYF. The DNA reads as follows: TGCGCCAGCAGCCCCCTAGCGGGAGGGTCCTACGAGCAGTACTTC.